This T cell receptor (beta chain) was documented in a study of Ad26.COV2.S vaccination and SARS-CoV-2 variants. Findings and limits, study-wide: Vaccinees displayed broader spike-specific TCR repertoires than placebo recipients. Reportedly, after vaccination the spike-specific CD8+ and CD4+ T cell responses displayed substantial breadth.

V dropped 5 bases and J dropped 3 bases, with 11 bases sitting between them. The germline V gene encodes CDR1 SEHNR and CDR2 FQNEAQ (reference sequence). This CDR3 has 14 amino acids. Turning to this clone: The antigen remains undetermined.

Treatment meaning: some 20 received Ad26.COV2.S at low or high dose, single or two shots; about 5 received placebo; per-sample allocation not given. Sampling took place 63 days after the first vaccine or placebo injection. Here immunoSEQ multiplex PCR was the method, and the copy in TCRdb shows in-frame clones only, minus some. The top ten clones hold around 2.5% of a sample with 350,000 to 550,000 clones, about 88% of them seen once. The chain carries TRBV7-9 and TRBJ2-1; tentatively, D is TRBD2 (5 bases). This TCR came from a person aged 18-60 years who received the Ad26.COV2.S COVID-19 vaccine or a placebo. The material was peripheral blood, obtained in a trial of Ad26.COV2.S vaccine versus placebo. The CDR3 protein is CASSLEGYYNEQFF. DNA of the CDR3: TGTGCCAGCAGCCTCGAGGGTTACTACAATGAGCAGTTCTTC.